This TCR beta chain was sequenced for a study of blood T cell repertoires in COVID-19. In the study overall: The United States, Italy and Spain supplied acute and convalescent COVID-19 samples. T cells, B-cell-depleted T cells, or PBMCs supplied cDNA or gDNA.

This clone showed up just a few times. Original methodology: Amplifying reference gene primers gave estimates of nucleated cell counts. Profiled with immunoSEQ multiplex PCR; TCRdb holds only in-frame clones, not every one. For V, J and clone size, that table is used; D and trimming come from the DNA. The data hold 40,000 to 60,000 clones, with about 70% observed a single time. The material sequenced was peripheral blood. This TCR came from a woman aged 70-85 years with acute or convalescent COVID-19.

The CDR3 nucleotides read TGTGCCAGCAGCTTGGGACTAGCCGGGGAGCTGTTTTTT. Its translation: CASSLGLAGELFF. The chain couples TRBV11-2 to TRBJ2-2, with 8 bases lining up with TRBD2. CDR3 size: 13 residues. V shed 3 bases and J 6 bases; nucleotides not matched to a gene: 0. Germline V lookup: CDR1 SGHAT, CDR2 FQNNGV.